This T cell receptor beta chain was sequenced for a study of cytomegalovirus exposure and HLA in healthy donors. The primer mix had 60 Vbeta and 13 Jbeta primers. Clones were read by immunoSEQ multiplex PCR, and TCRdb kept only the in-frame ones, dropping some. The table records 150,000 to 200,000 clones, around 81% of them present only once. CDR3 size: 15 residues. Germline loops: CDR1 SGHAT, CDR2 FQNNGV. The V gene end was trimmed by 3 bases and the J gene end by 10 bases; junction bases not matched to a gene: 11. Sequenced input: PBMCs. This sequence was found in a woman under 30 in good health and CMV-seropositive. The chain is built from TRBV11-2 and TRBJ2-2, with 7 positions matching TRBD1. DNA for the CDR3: TGTGCCAGCAGCTTTGGGACAGCGCCTTTTTCGGAGCTGTTTTTT. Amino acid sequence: CASSFGTAPFSELFF.